The rows below give T cell receptor beta chains drawn from one sample of a study of blood T cell repertoires in COVID-19. TCRdb's copy holds only in-frame clones and misses some; the assay was immunoSEQ multiplex PCR. In the table there are around 180,000 clones, about four fifths of which are singletons. The sequenced material came from peripheral blood. The source is a man between 65 and 79 years old with active or convalescent COVID-19. CDR3s include the opening cysteine and the closing phenylalanine or tryptophan. D genes are given only for firm matches. For some rows the clone size is stated as once, few or many, or as a class when expanded; others skip it.

d_gene	v_gene	j_gene	abundance	CDR3nt	CDR3aa
.	TRBV6-5	TRBJ1-4	.	TGTGCCAGCAGTCCGACCAGGGGCCTGGATGAAAAACTGTTTTTT	CASSPTRGLDEKLFF
TRBD1	TRBV6-5	TRBJ1-2	.	TGTGCCAGCAGTCCCCAGGGGGCCCCTTACTATGGCTACACCTTC	CASSPQGAPYYGYTF
TRBD1	TRBV19	TRBJ1-1	once	TGTGCCAGTAGTCCCGGGACAGGGACCGACACTGAAGCTTTCTTT	CASSPGTGTDTEAFF
TRBD2	TRBV19	TRBJ2-5	.	TGTGCCAGTAGTCCCGGACTAGCGGTAGCCCAGTACTTC	CASSPGLAVAQYF
.	TRBV2	TRBJ1-4	.	TGTGCCACCCATCGTCAGAATGAAAAACTGTTTTTT	CATHRQNEKLFF
.	TRBV11-2	TRBJ2-7	few	TGTGCCAGCAGCCGTAGCGGTTCCGCCTCCTACGAGCAGTACTTC	CASSRSGSASYEQYF
.	TRBV11-2	TRBJ1-5	.	TGTGCCAGCAGCCAAACAGGGCGCAATCAGCCCCAGCATTTT	CASSQTGRNQPQHF
.	TRBV3-1/TRBV3-2	TRBJ1-2	.	TGTGCCAGCAGCCAATTCTCGGGGTTCTATGGCTACACCTTC	CASSQFSGFYGYTF
.	TRBV21-1	TRBJ2-1	medium-sized	TGTGCCAGCAGCAACCCTGGAGTTCGACCGTTCGGCAATGAGCAGTTCTTC	CASSNPGVRPFGNEQFF
.	TRBV3-1/TRBV3-2	TRBJ2-2	.	TGTGCCAGCAGCCAAGGTCTCGGAGGCGGGGAGCTGTTTTTT	CASSQGLGGGELFF
TRBD2	TRBV7-3	TRBJ2-6	.	TGTGCCAGCAGCTTGACTAGCGGGAGGTCCGGGGCCAACGTCCTGACTTTC	CASSLTSGRSGANVLTF
TRBD1	TRBV6-4	TRBJ2-7	.	TGTGCCAGCAGTGCGGACAGGAGCTCCTACGAGCAGTACTTC	CASSADRSSYEQYF
.	TRBV9	TRBJ2-3	.	TGTGCCAGCAGTCTTGGGGGGGCCGCAGATACGCAGTATTTT	CASSLGGAADTQYF
.	TRBV12-3/TRBV12-4	TRBJ2-3	.	TGTGCCAGCGTTTGGGGGCCAGATACGCAGTATTTT	CASVWGPDTQYF